This T cell receptor beta chain is from a study of tumor-infiltrating lymphocytes in primary liver carcinoma (dated by TCRdb to about 2017). Study-level background: Between November 2015 and early 2016, several patients in China with histopathologically diagnosed primary liver carcinoma had their tumors surgically resected. Of the five patients, three men and two women aged 30 to 69 years, four had hepatocellular carcinoma and one had combined HCC and intrahepatic cholangiocarcinoma. The tumors of the five patients were staged as T1-T3 N0M0, with maximum diameters ranging from about 4.2 to 10 cm. Samples yielded roughly 3.65 to 7.5 million productive TCRbeta reads; read depth did not differ significantly between tissue types. The study combined TCRbeta repertoire sequencing, expression microarrays and whole-exome sequencing across five regions of each liver tumor, with adjacent normal tissue and blood. A total of about 35 specimens from 5 patients went through TCRbeta repertoire sequencing, namely 25 tumor regions, 5 adjacent noncancerous liver tissues and 5 peripheral blood samples. Technical replicate repertoires showed high reproducibility, with mean shared-clone rates roughly 0.88 and correlation coefficients above 0.98.

Comments on this clonotype: Its target antigen remains unknown. Per-base qualities were not stored, and no clone one base away is much larger.

V loses 4 bases at its end and J loses 8 bases; junction bases beyond the gene matches: 8. Including the terminal cysteine and phenylalanine, the CDR3 comprises 15 residues. Left in the record is the CDR3 DNA by itself, 45 bases read in frame from the first base. Looking up the germline V gene yields CDR1 SGHRS and CDR2 YFSETQ. Using a constant-region primer and ProtoScript II reverse transcriptase, TCRbeta-specific cDNA was reverse-transcribed from approximately 0.5 ug total RNA. Three nested multiplex PCR rounds, following a slightly modified ARM-PCR procedure, were used to build the TCRbeta libraries. Each of the first two PCR rounds ran for around 11 cycles using multiplex TRBV1-TRBV30 forward primers together with a Cbeta reverse primer. Sample barcodes and Illumina adapters were added in a final 25-cycle PCR with Deep VentR polymerase. Before sequencing, amplicons of 200-500 bp were purified from gel using a QIAquick gel extraction kit. An Illumina HiSeq 2500 was used to sequence the TCRbeta amplicons with 250-bp paired-end reads. Concerning the study's data processing: To recover full CDR3 sequences, reads were quality-trimmed using Trimmomatic v0.33 and paired reads were then merged using FLASH v1.2.11. V, D and J germline segments were assigned to the rearranged TCRbeta sequences using MiGEC v1.2.1b. VDJtools v1.0.0 computed clonotype statistics and Shannon-Wiener diversity indices. To cut down on sampling bias, every analysis after diversity analysis relied on just the 250 most abundant clonotypes from each sample. TCRdb reprocessed the public reads (quality trimming at Q25 with fastp, clone calling with MiXCR) and kept in-frame beta chains. Each entry is one CDR3 protein sequence, shown with its most common DNA and genes. These V and J calls are TCRdb output, not the study's own analysis. For this sample there are approximately 330,000 distinct CDR3 sequences; 65% appear just once. Clones ranked in the top ten supply approximately 5.9% of the sample.

Blood RNA was extracted from unsorted whole blood with TRIzol reagent; germline DNA came from the DNeasy Blood & Tissue kit. At the time of sampling, the patients were treatment-naive and had chronic HBV infection. Approximately 4 milliliters of peripheral blood were collected into K2EDTA tubes before surgery. On the study overall, not on this receptor specifically: Since the samples were bulk and unsorted, there was no way to compare CD4+ and CD8+ T cell repertoires. Compared with blood, tumors had a significantly larger share of the repertoire taken up by the top 250 clones (p = 0.039). Only five patients were included in the study, and the authors note that the findings should be validated in a larger study. Because sequencing covered only the TCR beta chain and unpaired alpha chains were not captured, true repertoire diversity is likely underestimated. Pairs of tumor regions showed greater repertoire overlap (mean about 36%) than tumor-adjacent pairs (roughly 17%) or tumor-blood pairs (roughly 15%), which is consistent with antigen-driven expansion.

The TCR was taken from a man in his forties with primary liver carcinoma and hepatitis B virus infection. Sequencing input: peripheral blood. This chain is built from TRBV5-1 and TRBJ1-6, with TRBD1 identical over 8 junction bases. DNA sequence: TGCGCCAGCAGCAGCGGACAGGGTGCGGATTCACCCCTCCACTTT. Translated, this is CASSSGQGADSPLHF.